What follows are 10 T cell receptor beta chains derived from one specimen sequenced in a study of blood T cell repertoires in COVID-19. Sequencing was performed with immunoSEQ multiplex PCR; in TCRdb, only in-frame clones are kept and a portion is missing. The sample has 250,000 to 350,000 clones; about 90% are singletons. Sequenced input: PBMCs or T cells enriched from blood (not recorded which). Receptors were obtained from a woman in her forties or fifties who had been exposed to COVID-19.

The chain employs TRBV5-5 and TRBJ1-4; a weak D match, TRBD1 (5 bases). Germline lookup yields CDR1 SGHKS and CDR2 YYEKEE (reference sequence). Trimming removed 0 bases at V and 6 bases at J, with 12 bases between. The CDR3 is made up of 15 amino acids. The CDR3 DNA sequence: TGTGCCAGCAGCTTGGTTGGAGGGGAGTATGAAAAACTGTTTTTT. Its translation is CASSLVGGEYEKLFF.

The chain combines TRBV7-2 with TRBJ2-3; D not resolved. The V and J ends lost 2 bases and 1 base respectively, with 10 bases between them. Germline CDR1 SGHTA, CDR2 FQGNSA. The CDR3 loop spans 15 amino acids. CDR3 residues: CASSLYSLGTDTQYF. CDR3 DNA: TGTGCCAGCAGCTTATATTCTTTAGGCACAGATACGCAGTATTTT.

The gene calls are TRBV11-2 and TRBJ1-4; a weak D match, TRBD1 (5 bases). Trimming left V 4 bases short and J 15 bases short, with 18 bases between. The CDR3 totals 13 residues. Germline V gene sequence: CDR1 SGHAT, CDR2 FQNNGV. The CDR3 nucleotides are TGTGCCAGCAGCTCGTCAGGCCAGGGCTTTATGTTTTTT. Its protein product is CASSSSGQGFMFF.

The chain carries TRBV28 and TRBJ1-5, with D possibly matching TRBD1 (6 bases). The V and J ends lost 4 bases and 1 base respectively, with 8 bases between them. The CDR3 sequence is 14 residues long. Germline-derived CDR1 and CDR2 are MDHEN and SYDVKM. Written as DNA, the CDR3 is TGTGCCAGCAGTTGGGGGCAAAGCAATCAGCCCCAGCATTTT. The encoded protein is CASSWGQSNQPQHF.

This sequence joins TRBV20-1 and TRBJ1-1; D unclear. V was shortened by 3 bases and J by 1 base, with 6 bases between the two germline ends. This CDR3 is built from 12 residues. CDR1 and CDR2 (germline): DFQATT, SNEGSKA (reference sequence). The CDR3 region has the DNA TGCAGTGCTAGTGCGGGGAACACTGAAGCTTTCTTT. Translated: CSASAGNTEAFF.

The chain couples TRBV2 to TRBJ2-3; 9 nucleotides line up with TRBD2. V lost 4 bases to trimming and J lost 0 bases; unmatched junction nucleotides: 5. The CDR3 is 16 amino acids. Germline lookup yields CDR1 SNHLY and CDR2 FYNNEI. The CDR3 nucleotides are TGTGCCAGCAGTGTTAGACTAGCGGCTAGCACAGATACGCAGTATTTT. It specifies CASSVRLAASTDTQYF.

The CDR3: CASSTGTSGGTDTQYF. In DNA, the CDR3 is TGTGCCAGCAGCACCGGGACTAGCGGGGGAACAGATACGCAGTATTTT. J is TRBJ2-3 and V is TRBV7-2; 14 bases fit TRBD2. J lost 3 bases, V lost 5 bases, and 4 bases had no gene match. Germline CDR1 reads SGHTA; CDR2 reads FQGNSA. The CDR3 spans 16 residues. The variable domain in full, completed from reference TRBV7-2 and TRBJ2-3, reads GAGVSQSPSNKVTEKGKDVELRCDPISGHTALYWYRQSLGQGLEFLIYFQGNSAPDKSGLPSDRFSAERTGGSVSTLTIQRTQQEDSAVYLCASSTGTSGGTDTQYFGPGTRLTVL.

This rearrangement joins TRBV6-4 to TRBJ1-6; no reliable D call. Germline V gene data show CDR1 as MRHNA and CDR2 as SNTAGT. V dropped 3 bases and J dropped 10 bases, with 13 bases sitting between them. The CDR3 spans 14 residues. CDR3 protein: CASSDGEGGSPLHF. CDR3 sequence (DNA): TGTGCCAGCAGTGATGGGGAGGGCGGCTCACCCCTCCACTTT.

V and J are TRBV30 and TRBJ2-7, with D perhaps matching TRBD1 (5 bases). The CDR3 runs 11 residues. CDR1 is GTSNPN, CDR2 SVGIG, per germline (reference sequence). V was shortened by 4 bases and J by 5 bases, with 9 bases between the two germline ends. CDR3: CAWTRGNEQYF. CDR3 nucleotide sequence: TGTGCCTGGACTAGGGGTAACGAGCAGTACTTC.

This chain joins TRBV4-1 and TRBJ1-1; 8 bases match TRBD1. Per the germline V gene, CDR1 is MGHRA and CDR2 is YSYEKL. CDR3 length: 16 residues. The V and J ends lost 2 bases and 5 bases, in that order; junction bases with no gene match: 10. The CDR3 loop reads CASSQLYGQGRTEAFF. The CDR3 region has the DNA TGCGCCAGCAGCCAACTATACGGACAGGGTAGAACTGAAGCTTTCTTT.